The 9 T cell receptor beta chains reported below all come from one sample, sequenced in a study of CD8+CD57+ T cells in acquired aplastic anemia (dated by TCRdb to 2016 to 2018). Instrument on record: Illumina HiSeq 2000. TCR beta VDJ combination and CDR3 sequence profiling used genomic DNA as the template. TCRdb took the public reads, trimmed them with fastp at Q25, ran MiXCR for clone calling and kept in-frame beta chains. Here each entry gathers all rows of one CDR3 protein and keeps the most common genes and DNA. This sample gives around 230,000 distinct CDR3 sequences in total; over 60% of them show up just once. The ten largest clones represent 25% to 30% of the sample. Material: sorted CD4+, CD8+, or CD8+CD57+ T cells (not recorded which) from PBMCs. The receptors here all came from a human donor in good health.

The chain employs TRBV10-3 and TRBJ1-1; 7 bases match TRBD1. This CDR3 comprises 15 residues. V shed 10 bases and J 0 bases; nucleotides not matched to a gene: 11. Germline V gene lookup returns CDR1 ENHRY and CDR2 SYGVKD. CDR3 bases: TGTGCCACCATACCAGCGACAGGGATGAACACTGAAGCTTTCTTT. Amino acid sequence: CATIPATGMNTEAFF.

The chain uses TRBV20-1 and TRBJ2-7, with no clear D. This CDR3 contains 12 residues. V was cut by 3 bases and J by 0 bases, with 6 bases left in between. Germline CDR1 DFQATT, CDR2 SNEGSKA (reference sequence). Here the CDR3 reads CSASETSYEQYF. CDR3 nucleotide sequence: TGCAGTGCTAGCGAAACCTCCTACGAGCAGTACTTC.

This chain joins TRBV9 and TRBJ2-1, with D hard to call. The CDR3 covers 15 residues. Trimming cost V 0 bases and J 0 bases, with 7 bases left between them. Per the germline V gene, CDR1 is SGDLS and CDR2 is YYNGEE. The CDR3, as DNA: TGTGCCAGCAGCGTAGTTTCAGGCTCCTACAATGAGCAGTTCTTC. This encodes CASSVVSGSYNEQFF.

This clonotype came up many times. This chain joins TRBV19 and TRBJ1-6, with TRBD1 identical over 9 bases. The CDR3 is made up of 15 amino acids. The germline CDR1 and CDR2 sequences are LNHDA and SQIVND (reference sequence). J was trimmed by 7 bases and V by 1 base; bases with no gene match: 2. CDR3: CASSIAGTGNSPLHF. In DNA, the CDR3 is TGTGCCAGTAGTATAGCCGGGACAGGGAATTCACCCCTCCACTTT. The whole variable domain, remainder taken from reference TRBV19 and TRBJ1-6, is DGGITQSPKYLFRKEGQNVTLSCEQNLNHDAMYWYRQDPGQGLRLIYYSQIVNDFQKGDIAEGYSVSREKKESFPLTVTSAQKNPTAFYLCASSIAGTGNSPLHFGNGTRLTVT.

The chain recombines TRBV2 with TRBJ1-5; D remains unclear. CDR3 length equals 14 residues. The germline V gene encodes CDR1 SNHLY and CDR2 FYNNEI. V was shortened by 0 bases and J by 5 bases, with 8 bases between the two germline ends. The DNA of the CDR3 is TGTGCCAGCAGTGAAGCGCAGCGGGATCAGCCCCAGCATTTT. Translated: CASSEAQRDQPQHF.

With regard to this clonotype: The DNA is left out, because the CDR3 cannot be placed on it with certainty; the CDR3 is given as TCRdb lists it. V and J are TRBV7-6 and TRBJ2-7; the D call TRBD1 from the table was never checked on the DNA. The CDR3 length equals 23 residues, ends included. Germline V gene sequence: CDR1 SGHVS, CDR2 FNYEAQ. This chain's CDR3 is CASSGDRVLYFGPGTRRSEEQYF.

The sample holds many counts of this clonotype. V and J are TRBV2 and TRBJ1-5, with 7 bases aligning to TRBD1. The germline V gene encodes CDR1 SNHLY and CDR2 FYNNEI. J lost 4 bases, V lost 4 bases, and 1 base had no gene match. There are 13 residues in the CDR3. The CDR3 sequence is CASSGDSNQPQHF. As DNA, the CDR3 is TGTGCCAGCAGTGGGGACAGTAATCAGCCCCAGCATTTT.

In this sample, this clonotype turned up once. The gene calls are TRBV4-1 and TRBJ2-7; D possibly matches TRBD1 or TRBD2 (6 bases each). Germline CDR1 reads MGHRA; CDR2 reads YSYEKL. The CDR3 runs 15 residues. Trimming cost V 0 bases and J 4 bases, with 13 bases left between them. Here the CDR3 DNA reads TGCGCCAGCAGCCAAGACGGGGGCATTCAATACGAGCAGTACTTC. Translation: CASSQDGGIQYEQYF.

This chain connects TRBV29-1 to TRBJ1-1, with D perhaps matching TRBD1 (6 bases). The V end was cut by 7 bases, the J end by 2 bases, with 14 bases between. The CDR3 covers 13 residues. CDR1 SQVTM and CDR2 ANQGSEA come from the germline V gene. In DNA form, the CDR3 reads TGCAGCGCCCCAGGGGCTCGTAACACTGAAGCTTTCTTT. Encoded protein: CSAPGARNTEAFF.